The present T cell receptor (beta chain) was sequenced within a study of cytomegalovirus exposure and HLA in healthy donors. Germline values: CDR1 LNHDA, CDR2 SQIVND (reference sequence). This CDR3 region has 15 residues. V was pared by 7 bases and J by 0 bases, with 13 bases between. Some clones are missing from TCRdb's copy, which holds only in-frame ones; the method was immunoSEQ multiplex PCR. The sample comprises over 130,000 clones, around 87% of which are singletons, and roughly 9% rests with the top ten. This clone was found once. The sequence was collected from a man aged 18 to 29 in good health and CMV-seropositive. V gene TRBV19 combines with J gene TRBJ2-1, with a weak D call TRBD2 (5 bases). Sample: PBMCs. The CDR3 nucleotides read TGTGCCAGTACCGAAGCGGATCCCTCCTACAATGAGCAGTTCTTC. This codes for CASTEADPSYNEQFF.